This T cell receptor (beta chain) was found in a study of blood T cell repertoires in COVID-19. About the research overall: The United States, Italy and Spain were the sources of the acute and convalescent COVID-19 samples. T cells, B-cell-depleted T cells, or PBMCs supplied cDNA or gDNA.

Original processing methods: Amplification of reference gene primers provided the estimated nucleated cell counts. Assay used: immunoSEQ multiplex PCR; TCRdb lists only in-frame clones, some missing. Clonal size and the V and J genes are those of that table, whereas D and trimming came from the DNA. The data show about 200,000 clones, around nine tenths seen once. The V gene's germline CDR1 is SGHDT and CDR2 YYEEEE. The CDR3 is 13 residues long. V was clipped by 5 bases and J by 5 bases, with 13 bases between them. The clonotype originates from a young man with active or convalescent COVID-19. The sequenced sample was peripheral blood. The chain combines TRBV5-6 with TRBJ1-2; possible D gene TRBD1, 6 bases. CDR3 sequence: CASRPDRKYGYTF. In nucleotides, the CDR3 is TGTGCCAGCAGACCGGACAGAAAGTATGGCTACACCTTC.